The 3 T cell receptor beta chains presented below share a single source sample, sequenced in a study of shared T cell receptors in the human thymus. Clones were read by immunoSEQ multiplex PCR, and TCRdb kept only the in-frame ones, dropping some. The sample has some 660,000 clones; around 87% are singletons. This sample was also put to use in a study of human thymus T cells.

The sequenced material came from thymocytes. The receptor source for this set is a boy younger than two with a congenital heart defect.

The chain uses TRBV28 and TRBJ1-5; D possibly corresponds to TRBD1 (6 bases). Deletions cut 7 bases from V and 5 bases from J, with 18 bases between. The germline V gene has CDR1 MDHEN and CDR2 SYDVKM. The CDR3 is 15 amino acids. This CDR3 reads CASKGGGPHDQPQHF. The CDR3 DNA follows: TGTGCCAGCAAGGGAGGGGGGCCACACGATCAGCCCCAGCATTTT. The full variable domain, with the rest looked up from reference TRBV28 and TRBJ1-5, is DVKVTQSSRYLVKRTGEKVFLECVQDMDHENMFWYRQDPGLGLRLIYFSYDVKMKEKGDIPEGYSVSREKKERFSLILESASTNQTSMYLCASKGGGPHDQPQHFGDGTRLSIL.

The table lists this clone with a count of one. The V and J genes are TRBV5-1 and TRBJ2-1, with 14 bases matching TRBD2. The CDR3 totals 18 residues. The trim removed 0 bases at V and 2 bases at J, leaving 4 bases unmatched. Germline V CDR1 and CDR2: SGHRS, YFSETQ. Here the CDR3 DNA reads TGCGCCAGCAGCTTGGAAGGGACTAGCGGGAGCCCCTACAATGAGCAGTTCTTC. It translates to CASSLEGTSGSPYNEQFF.

The chain joins TRBV7-6 to TRBJ2-5; D might be TRBD2 (5 bases). Germline V gene lookup returns CDR1 SGHVS and CDR2 FNYEAQ. Trimming pared 0 bases from V and 9 bases from J, leaving 14 bases between. The CDR3 consists of 14 residues. This CDR3 reads CASSLARARISQYF. CDR3 bases: TGTGCCAGCAGCTTAGCGCGGGCTAGGATTTCCCAGTACTTC.